This T cell receptor (beta chain) comes out of a study of blood T cell repertoires in COVID-19 (TCRdb year 2020). Looking at the study overall: Samples from collaborators originated in the United States, Italy and Spain and spanned both the acute and convalescent phases of COVID-19. The repertoires were released in a freely available public database meant as a resource for research on the immune response to SARS-CoV-2. The prospective study material was composed of cDNA or gDNA derived from T cells, B-cell-depleted T cells, or PBMCs. Samples came from the ongoing ImmuneRACE study (first 160 participants) plus 1,254 subjects from 6 global collaborators. Subjects who had been exposed to COVID-19, were actively infected with it, or had recovered from it provided the deeply sampled blood TCRbeta repertoires that made up the dataset. The sample metadata nearly always contained a de-identified subject ID, COVID-19 status, age in years and sex. HLA class I and class II types, where available, came from metadata supplied by the sample provider rather than from assay-based typing.

TCRbeta CDR3 regions were amplified from genomic DNA using the immunoSEQ Assay, a bias-controlled multiplex PCR. The authors' analysis ran thus. Nucleated cell counts per sample were estimated from amplification of reference gene primers within the assay. Sequence reads were collapsed and filtered to measure the absolute abundance of every unique TCRbeta CDR3 rearrangement. For each sample, productive Simpson clonality was calculated as the square root of Simpson's diversity index over productive rearrangements. TCRdb provides this immuneACCESS table in a form limited to in-frame rearrangements. Some clones are lacking; in checked studies, under half of them reflect an unresolved V gene, and why the rest are absent is not known. V, J and clone size derive from that table, while D and trimming were established from the DNA sequence. Present in this sample are 250,000 to 300,000 clones, 75% to 90% of which were seen just once. The ten largest clonotypes hold under 2% of the sample.

V and J are trimmed by 3 bases and 2 bases, and the gene matches miss 6 bases of the junction. Inclusive of the bounding cysteine and phenylalanine, the CDR3 is 15 residues long. The read is trimmed to its CDR3 DNA, 45 bases read in frame from base 1. CDR1 and CDR2 are read off the germline V gene as SGHVS and FQNEAQ. Collaborating institutions collected whole blood in K2EDTA tubes following their own protocols. For TCRbeta analysis, collaborator samples were shipped as frozen whole blood, as isolated PBMCs, or as DNA extracted from either sample type. To note about this clone: No antigen is known for it. No base qualities exist here, and no much larger clone lies one base off it.

Broad study findings and their caveats: How much clinical and demographic metadata was included differed by source and by participant, and the metadata was provided uncurated.

Sequences were obtained from peripheral blood. The sequence links TRBV7-8 to TRBJ2-7, with TRBD2 matching 8 junction bases. The sequence was obtained from a man aged 30 to 39 with active or convalescent COVID-19. The nucleotide sequence is given as TGTGCCAGCAGCTTCGCCGCGCGGGGGGCCTACGAGCAGTACTTC. Translated, this is CASSFAARGAYEQYF.